One and the same sample provided the 3 T cell receptor beta chains below, sequenced in a study of Ad26.COV2.S vaccination and SARS-CoV-2 variants. Stated treatment: roughly 20 received Ad26.COV2.S at low or high dose, single or two shots; about 5 received placebo; per-sample allocation not given. At day 63 after the first vaccine or placebo injection, samples were drawn. TCRdb's copy holds only in-frame clones and misses some; the assay was immunoSEQ multiplex PCR. The sample shows hundreds of thousands of clones, 80% to 95% of them seen only once. The starting material was peripheral blood, obtained in a trial of Ad26.COV2.S vaccine versus placebo. These receptors came from a person between 18 and 65 years old who received the Ad26.COV2.S COVID-19 vaccine or a placebo.

Remarks on this clone: The sample carries other DNA sequences with the same CDR3. The CDR3 loop is CAWSRGYEQYF. The CDR3 bases are TGTGCCTGGAGTAGGGGCTACGAGCAGTACTTC. The chain joins TRBV30 to TRBJ2-7; weak D call: TRBD1 (5 bases). This CDR3 is 11 amino acids long. Trimming shortened V by 2 bases and J by 3 bases, and 5 bases separated the two germline ends. The germline CDR1 and CDR2 sequences are GTSNPN and SVGIG (reference sequence).

The chain couples TRBV6-4 to TRBJ2-3, with 8 bases identical to TRBD2. V lost 3 bases to trimming and J lost 3 bases; unmatched junction nucleotides: 2. This CDR3 contains 14 residues. CDR1 is MRHNA, CDR2 SNTAGT, per germline. Here the CDR3 DNA reads TGTGCCAGCAGTGATACTAGCGGAACAGATACGCAGTATTTT. It encodes CASSDTSGTDTQYF.

About this clone: Other nucleotide sequences in the sample specify the same CDR3. The J gene is TRBJ2-1, the V gene TRBV12-3 or TRBV12-4, with D possibly matching TRBD2 (6 bases). The CDR3 length is 13 residues. V gave up 3 bases and J gave up 4 bases, with 7 bases separating them. CDR3: CASSLGLYNEQFF. The CDR3 bases are TGTGCCAGCAGTTTGGGACTTTACAATGAGCAGTTCTTC.